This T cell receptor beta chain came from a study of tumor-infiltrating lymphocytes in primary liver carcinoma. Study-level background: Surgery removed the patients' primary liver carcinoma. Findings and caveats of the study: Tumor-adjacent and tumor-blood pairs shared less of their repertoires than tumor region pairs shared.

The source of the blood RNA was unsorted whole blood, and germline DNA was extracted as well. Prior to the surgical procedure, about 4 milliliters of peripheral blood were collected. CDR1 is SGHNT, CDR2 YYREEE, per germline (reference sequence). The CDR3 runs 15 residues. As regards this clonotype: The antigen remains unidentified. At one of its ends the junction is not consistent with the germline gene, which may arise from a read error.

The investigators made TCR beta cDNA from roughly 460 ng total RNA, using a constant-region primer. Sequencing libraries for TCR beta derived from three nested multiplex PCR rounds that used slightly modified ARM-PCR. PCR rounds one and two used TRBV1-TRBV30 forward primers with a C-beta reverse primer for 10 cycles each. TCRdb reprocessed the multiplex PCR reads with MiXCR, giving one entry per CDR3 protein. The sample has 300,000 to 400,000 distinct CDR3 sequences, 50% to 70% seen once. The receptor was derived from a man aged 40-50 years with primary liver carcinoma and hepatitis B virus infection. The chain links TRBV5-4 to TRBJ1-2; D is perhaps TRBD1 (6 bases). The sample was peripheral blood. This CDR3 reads CARSLGAGGGYGYTF. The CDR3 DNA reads TGTGCCCGCAGCTTGGGGGCCGGGGGCGGCTATGGCTACACCTTC. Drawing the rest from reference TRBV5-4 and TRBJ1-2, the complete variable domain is ETGVTQSPTHLIKTRGQQVTLRCSSQSGHNTVSWYQQALGQGPQFIFQYYREEENGRGNFPPRFSGLQFPNYSSELNVNALELDDSALYLCARSLGAGGGYGYTFGSGTRLTVV.